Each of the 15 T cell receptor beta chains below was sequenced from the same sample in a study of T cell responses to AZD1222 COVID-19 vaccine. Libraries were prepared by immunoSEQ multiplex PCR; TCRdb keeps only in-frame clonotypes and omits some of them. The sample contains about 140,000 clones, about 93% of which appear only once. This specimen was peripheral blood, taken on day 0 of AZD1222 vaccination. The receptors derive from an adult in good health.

As DNA, the CDR3 is TGTGCCAGCAGTAAACCCTTCGGGAACACTGAAGCTTTCTTT. It codes for CASSKPFGNTEAFF. The chain is built from TRBV6-2 or TRBV6-3 and TRBJ1-1; D unresolved. In germline, CDR1 is MNHEY, CDR2 SVGEGT. Trimming took 5 bases from V and 1 from J, leaving 11 bases between them. The CDR3 extends over 14 amino acids.

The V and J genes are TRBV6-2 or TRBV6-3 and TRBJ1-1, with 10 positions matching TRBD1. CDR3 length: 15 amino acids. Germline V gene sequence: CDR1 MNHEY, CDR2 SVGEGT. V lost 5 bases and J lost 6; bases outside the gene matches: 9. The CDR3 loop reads CASSPGQGRIAEAFF. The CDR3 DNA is TGTGCCAGCAGTCCGGGACAGGGGAGGATCGCTGAAGCTTTCTTT.

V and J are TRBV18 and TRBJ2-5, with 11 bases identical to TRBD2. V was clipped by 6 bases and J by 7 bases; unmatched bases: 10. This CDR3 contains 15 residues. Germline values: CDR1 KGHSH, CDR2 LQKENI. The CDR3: CASSGTSGGASTQYF. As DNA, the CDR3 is TGTGCCAGCTCTGGTACTAGCGGGGGCGCCTCGACCCAGTACTTC.

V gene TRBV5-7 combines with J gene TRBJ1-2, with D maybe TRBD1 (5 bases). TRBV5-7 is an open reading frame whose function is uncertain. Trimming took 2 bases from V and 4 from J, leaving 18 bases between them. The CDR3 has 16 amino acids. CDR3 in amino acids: CASSLREGRAIYGYTF. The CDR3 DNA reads TGTGCCAGCAGCTTAAGGGAGGGGAGGGCCATCTATGGCTACACCTTC.

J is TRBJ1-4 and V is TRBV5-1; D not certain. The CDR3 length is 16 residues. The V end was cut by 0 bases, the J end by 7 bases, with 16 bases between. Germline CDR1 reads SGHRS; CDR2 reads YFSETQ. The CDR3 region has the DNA TGCGCCAGCAGCTTGGGTACCGACCCATGGGGTGAAAAACTGTTTTTT. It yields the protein CASSLGTDPWGEKLFF.

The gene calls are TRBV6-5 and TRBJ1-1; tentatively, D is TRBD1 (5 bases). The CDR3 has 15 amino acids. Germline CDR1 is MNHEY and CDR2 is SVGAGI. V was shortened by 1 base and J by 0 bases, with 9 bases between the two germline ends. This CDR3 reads CASSYLATVNTEAFF. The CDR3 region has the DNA TGTGCCAGCAGTTACTTGGCGACAGTGAACACTGAAGCTTTCTTT.

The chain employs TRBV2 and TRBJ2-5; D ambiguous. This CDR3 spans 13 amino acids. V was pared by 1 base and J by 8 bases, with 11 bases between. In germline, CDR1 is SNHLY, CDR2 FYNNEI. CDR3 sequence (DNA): TGTGCCAGCAGTGAAGACCAAATGCGCACCCAGTACTTC. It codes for CASSEDQMRTQYF.

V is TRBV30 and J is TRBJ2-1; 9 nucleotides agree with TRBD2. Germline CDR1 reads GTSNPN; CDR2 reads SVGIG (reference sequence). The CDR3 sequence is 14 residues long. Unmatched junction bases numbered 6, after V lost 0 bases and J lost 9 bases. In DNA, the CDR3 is TGTGCCTGGAGTGTACTAGCGGGCCTAGGTGAGCAGTTCTTC. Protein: CAWSVLAGLGEQFF.

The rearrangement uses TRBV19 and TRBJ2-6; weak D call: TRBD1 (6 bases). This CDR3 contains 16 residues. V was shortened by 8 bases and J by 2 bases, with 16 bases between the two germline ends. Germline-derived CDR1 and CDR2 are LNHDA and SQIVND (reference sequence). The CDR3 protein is CASVHEGVAGANVLTF. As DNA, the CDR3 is TGTGCCAGTGTCCACGAGGGGGTTGCTGGGGCCAACGTCCTGACTTTC.

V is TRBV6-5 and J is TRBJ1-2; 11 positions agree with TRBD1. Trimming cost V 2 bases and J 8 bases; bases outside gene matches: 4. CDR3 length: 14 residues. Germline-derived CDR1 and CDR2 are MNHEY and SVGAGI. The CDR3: CASSYTGQGEGYTF. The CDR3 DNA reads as TGTGCCAGCAGTTACACGGGACAGGGGGAGGGCTACACCTTC.

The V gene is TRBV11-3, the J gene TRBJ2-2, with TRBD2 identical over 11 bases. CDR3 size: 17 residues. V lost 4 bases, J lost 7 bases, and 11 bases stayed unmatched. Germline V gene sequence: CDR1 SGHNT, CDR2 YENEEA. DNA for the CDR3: TGTGCCAGCAGCTCACCTAGCGGGGGGCGTCCAGGCGGGGAGCTGTTTTTT. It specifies CASSSPSGGRPGGELFF. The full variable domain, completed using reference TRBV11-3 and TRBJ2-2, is EAGVVQSPRYKIIEKKQPVAFWCNPISGHNTLYWYLQNLGQGPELLIRYENEEAVDDSQLPKDRFSAERLKGVDSTLKIQPAELGDSAVYLCASSSPSGGRPGGELFFGEGSRLTVL.

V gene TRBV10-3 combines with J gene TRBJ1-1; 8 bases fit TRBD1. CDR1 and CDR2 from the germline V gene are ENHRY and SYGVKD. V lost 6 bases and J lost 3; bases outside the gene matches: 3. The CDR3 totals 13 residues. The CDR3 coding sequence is TGTGCCATCAGCCAACAGGGGGACACTGAAGCTTTCTTT. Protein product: CAISQQGDTEAFF.

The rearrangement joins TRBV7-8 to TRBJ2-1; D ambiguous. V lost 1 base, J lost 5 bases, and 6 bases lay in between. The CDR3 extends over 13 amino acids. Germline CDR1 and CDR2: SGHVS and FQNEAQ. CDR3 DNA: TGTGCCAGCAGCTTAGTTCGCAACAATGAGCAGTTCTTC. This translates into CASSLVRNNEQFF.

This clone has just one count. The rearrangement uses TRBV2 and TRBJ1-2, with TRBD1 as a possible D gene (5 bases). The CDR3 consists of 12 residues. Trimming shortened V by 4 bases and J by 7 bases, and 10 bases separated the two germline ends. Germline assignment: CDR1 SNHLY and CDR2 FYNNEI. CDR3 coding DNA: TGTGCCAGCAGTGGGGACGCGGGTGGCTACACCTTC. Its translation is CASSGDAGGYTF.

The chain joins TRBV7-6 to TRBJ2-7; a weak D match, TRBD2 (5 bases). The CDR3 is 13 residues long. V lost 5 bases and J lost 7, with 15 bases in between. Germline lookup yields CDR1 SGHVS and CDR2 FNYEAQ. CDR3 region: CASSLDSSREQYF. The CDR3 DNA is TGTGCCAGCAGCCTGGACTCCAGTCGGGAGCAGTACTTC.